These 22 T cell receptor beta chains came from one sample sequenced in a study of blood T cells in healthy people across ages. With a J-beta primer mix and a sample-barcoded 5' primer, a second PCR ran 7 to 11 cycles. From the 5' RACE reads, TCRdb called clonotypes with MiXCR, one entry per CDR3 protein. The sample includes about a million distinct CDR3 sequences, around two fifths seen only once; the top ten take about 12%. The specimen was blood. Receptors were obtained from a man younger than 35 in good health.

The V gene is TRBV28, the J gene TRBJ2-3, with D perhaps TRBD1 (5 bases). The CDR3 contains 15 residues. V was pared by 3 bases and J by 2 bases, with 12 bases between. The germline V gene encodes CDR1 MDHEN and CDR2 SYDVKM. The CDR3 sequence: CASSFRTGDTDTQYF. The CDR3, as DNA: TGTGCCAGCAGTTTTCGAACAGGAGACACAGATACGCAGTATTTT.

The chain is built from TRBV19 and TRBJ1-5; the D is unclear. This CDR3 is 15 amino acids long. Germline-derived CDR1 and CDR2 are LNHDA and SQIVND (reference sequence). V was trimmed by 5 bases and J by 0 bases, leaving 11 bases between them. The DNA of the CDR3 is TGTGCCAGTAGTGGCACGGTCCTTAGCAATCAGCCCCAGCATTTT. Translation: CASSGTVLSNQPQHF.

The rearrangement links TRBV6-1 to TRBJ2-1, with TRBD2 matching over 12 bases. CDR1 is MNHNS, CDR2 SASEGT, per germline. The CDR3 consists of 16 residues. Losses at the gene ends were 4 bases for V and 9 bases for J; bases not matched to a gene: 10. CDR3 coding DNA: TGTGCCAGCAGTGCAGGACTAGCGGGGATCACACGTGAGCAGTTCTTC. Protein: CASSAGLAGITREQFF.

The chain joins TRBV6-2 or TRBV6-3 to TRBJ1-5; D is possibly TRBD1 (5 bases). The CDR3 loop spans 11 amino acids. The germline CDR1 and CDR2 sequences are MNHEY and SVGEGT. V gave up 2 bases and J gave up 9 bases, with 5 bases separating them. CDR3 region: CASSYRGPQHF. Here the CDR3 DNA reads TGTGCCAGCAGTTACAGGGGGCCCCAGCATTTT.

The rearrangement joins TRBV10-3 to TRBJ2-7, with a tentative D call TRBD1 (6 bases). The J call may be wrong; the DNA end is better matched by TRBJ2-5. Germline assignment: CDR1 ENHRY and CDR2 SYGVKD. The CDR3 spans 11 residues. The CDR3 coding sequence is TGTGCCATCAGGGACAGACGGACCCAGTACTTC. Its translation: CAIRDRRTQYF.

The chain is built from TRBV7-8 and TRBJ1-3; D not certain. This CDR3 is 14 amino acids long. V shed 1 base and J shed 2 bases, with 6 bases lying between them. The germline V gene encodes CDR1 SGHVS and CDR2 FQNEAQ. For the CDR3, the DNA is TGTGCCAGCAGCTTAGGGACGACTGGAAACACCATATATTTT. Amino acids: CASSLGTTGNTIYF. The whole variable domain, filled in from reference TRBV7-8 and TRBJ1-3, reads GAGVSQSPRYKVAKRGQDVALRCDPISGHVSLFWYQQALGQGPEFLTYFQNEAQLDKSGLPSDRFFAERPEGSVSTLKIQRTQQEDSAVYLCASSLGTTGNTIYFGEGSWLTVV.

The V and J genes are TRBV20-1 and TRBJ2-7; D is unclear. TRBJ2-5 matches the DNA end more closely, so the J call is doubtful. The length of the CDR3 is 16 residues. Germline V lookup: CDR1 DFQATT, CDR2 SNEGSKA (reference sequence). The CDR3 protein is CSARDLHPRRTGTQYF. The CDR3 DNA reads TGCAGTGCTAGAGATCTCCACCCCAGGCGTACGGGGACCCAGTACTTC.

The chain combines TRBV25-1 with TRBJ2-5; D unclear. Gene TRBJ2-1 matches the end of the DNA better, so the J call may be wrong. Germline V gene data show CDR1 as MGHDK and CDR2 as SYGVNS. The CDR3 runs 17 residues. CDR3: CASSEYGMDQQQETQFF. The CDR3 bases are TGTGCCAGCAGTGAATATGGTATGGACCAACAACAAGAGACCCAGTTCTTC.

This chain links TRBV20-1 with TRBJ2-1; D call uncertain. The CDR3 covers 13 residues. Germline V lookup: CDR1 DFQATT, CDR2 SNEGSKA (reference sequence). CDR3 residues: CSTARSSYNEQFF. The DNA of the CDR3 is TGCTCTACGGCACGGAGCTCCTACAATGAGCAGTTCTTC.

The chain is built from TRBV20-1 and TRBJ2-5; D possibly corresponds to TRBD2 (6 bases). The CDR3 loop spans 16 amino acids. Trimming shortened V by 1 base and J by 2 bases, and 17 bases separated the two germline ends. Germline CDR1 DFQATT, CDR2 SNEGSKA (reference sequence). Here the CDR3 reads CSARGAQAGLQETQYF. The CDR3 DNA sequence: TGCAGTGCTAGAGGCGCTCAGGCAGGACTACAAGAGACCCAGTACTTC.

With regard to this clonotype: One junction end disagrees with the germline gene, perhaps due to a read error. The rearrangement joins TRBV6-2 or TRBV6-3 to TRBJ1-4; D is unclear. This CDR3 has 14 residues. Germline V gene lookup returns CDR1 MNHEY and CDR2 SVGEGT. This CDR3 reads CAGSLDGPNEKLFF. The CDR3, as DNA: TGTGCCGGCAGCCTGGACGGGCCTAATGAAAAACTGTTTTTT.

The chain is built from TRBV20-1 and TRBJ2-1; 9 nucleotides line up with TRBD1. The DNA matches TRBJ2-7 better at its end, which makes the J call doubtful. The germline V gene encodes CDR1 DFQATT and CDR2 SNEGSKA (reference sequence). The CDR3 has 17 residues. The CDR3 DNA reads as TGCAGTGCTAAAATCTTGTGGGACAGGGAATCCTACAATGAGCAGTACTTC. Translation: CSAKILWDRESYNEQYF.

To note about this clonotype: A much larger clone differs from this one at a single base, so this may be a read error. The chain combines TRBV27 with TRBJ2-1; TRBD1 matches 8 bases. V was clipped by 5 bases and J by 6 bases; unmatched bases: 9. The germline CDR1 and CDR2 sequences are MNHEY and SMNVEV (reference sequence). This CDR3 has 15 amino acids. The CDR3 loop reads CASSPDRGGCNEQFF. CDR3 sequence (DNA): TGTGCCAGCAGTCCTGACAGGGGAGGCTGCAATGAGCAGTTCTTC.

The rearrangement uses TRBV4-3 and TRBJ2-3, with D possibly TRBD1 on 6 matching bases. CDR3 length: 16 residues. Germline V gene data show CDR1 as LGHNA and CDR2 as YSLEER. The V end was cut by 1 base, the J end by 6 bases, with 17 bases between. CDR3 nucleotide sequence: TGCGCCAGCAGCCAAGGGAGTGGACAGTCCTTGGATACGCAGTATTTT. It codes for CASSQGSGQSLDTQYF.

CDR3 DNA: TGCGCCAGCAGCTTGAGGGTTCTGGATACTGAAGCTTTCTTT. It encodes CASSLRVLDTEAFF. The chain employs TRBV5-1 and TRBJ1-1; D gene ambiguous. The CDR3 length is 14 residues. V shed 1 base and J shed 5 bases, with 12 bases lying between them. Germline V gives CDR1 SGHRS, CDR2 YFSETQ.

The chain has TRBV7-9 and TRBJ1-1; 7 positions agree with TRBD1. The CDR3 runs 15 residues. Germline CDR1 reads SEHNR; CDR2 reads FQNEAQ (reference sequence). V lost 8 bases, J lost 0 bases, and 9 bases stayed unmatched. CDR3 sequence: CASWGQLIMNTEAFF. Here the CDR3 DNA reads TGTGCCAGCTGGGGACAGTTAATCATGAACACTGAAGCTTTCTTT. The whole variable domain, filled in from reference TRBV7-9 and TRBJ1-1, reads DTGVSQNPRHKITKRGQNVTFRCDPISEHNRLYWYRQTLGQGPEFLTYFQNEAQLEKSRLLSDRFSAERPKGSFSTLEIQRTEQGDSAMYLCASWGQLIMNTEAFFGQGTRLTVV.

V gene TRBV29-1 combines with J gene TRBJ1-5; no clear D gene. The V and J ends lost 4 bases and 4 bases respectively, with 14 bases between them. The CDR3 runs 14 residues. Germline V gene lookup returns CDR1 SQVTM and CDR2 ANQGSEA. CDR3 DNA: TGCAGCGTTGCGGTGATGGACCCAAATCAGCCCCAGCATTTT. Amino acids: CSVAVMDPNQPQHF. Complete variable domain (other parts from reference TRBV29-1 and TRBJ1-5): SAVISQKPSRDICQRGTSLTIQCQVDSQVTMMFWYRQQPGQSLTLIATANQGSEATYESGFVIDKFPISRPNLTFSTLTVSNMSPEDSSIYLCSVAVMDPNQPQHFGDGTRLSIL.

The CDR3 region has the DNA TGCAGCGTTGGAGCGGGGGGGTACCGGGAGCTGTTTTTT. It codes for CSVGAGGYRELFF. The gene calls are TRBV29-1 and TRBJ2-2; 10 positions agree with TRBD2. This CDR3 comprises 13 residues. Germline values: CDR1 SQVTM, CDR2 ANQGSEA. The V and J ends lost 4 bases and 9 bases, in that order; junction bases with no gene match: 5.

The J gene is TRBJ1-1, the V gene TRBV20-1; D is possibly TRBD1 (5 bases). The CDR3 is 14 residues long. The V end was cut by 1 base, the J end by 4 bases, with 13 bases between. CDR1 is DFQATT, CDR2 SNEGSKA, per germline (reference sequence). In nucleotides, the CDR3 is TGCAGTGCTAGAGCCGGGGGAGGCGTCACTGAAGCTTTCTTT. It specifies CSARAGGGVTEAFF.

V gene TRBV6-1 combines with J gene TRBJ2-3; D may be TRBD1 (6 bases). Per germline, CDR1 MNHNS and CDR2 SASEGT. There are 13 residues in the CDR3. V was shortened by 6 bases and J by 3 bases, with 10 bases between the two germline ends. The CDR3 sequence: CASRTGLTDTQYF. CDR3 DNA sequence: TGTGCCAGCAGAACAGGGTTAACAGATACGCAGTATTTT.

This clonotype showed up just a few times. The chain uses TRBV20-1 and TRBJ1-1; D is ambiguous. The CDR3 is made up of 14 amino acids. V was cut by 3 bases and J by 1 base, with 12 bases left in between. Germline V gives CDR1 DFQATT, CDR2 SNEGSKA (reference sequence). The CDR3: CSASVGSRNTEAFF. The CDR3 nucleotides are TGCAGTGCTAGTGTCGGGAGCCGGAACACTGAAGCTTTCTTT.

The chain couples TRBV2 to TRBJ2-5; TRBD2 is a possible D gene (6 bases). The germline V gene encodes CDR1 SNHLY and CDR2 FYNNEI. V was shortened by 8 bases and J by 2 bases, with 9 bases between the two germline ends. CDR3 length equals 12 residues. The CDR3 reads CASFRGQETQYF. CDR3 nucleotides: TGTGCCAGCTTTCGGGGGCAAGAGACCCAGTACTTC.